This T cell receptor (beta chain) was profiled in a study of early T cells in non-severe SARS-CoV-2 infection. Turning to the study itself: Bulk RNA taken from unsorted whole blood was sequenced, leaving chains unpaired.

Molecules of cDNA were individually given unique molecular identifiers that were attached to them. TCRdb re-called the 5' RACE reads through MiXCR, storing one row per CDR3 protein. The sample carries 45,000 to 55,000 distinct CDR3 sequences, 11% recorded once. CDR1 is SEHNR and CDR2 is FQNEAQ in the germline V gene (reference sequence). The CDR3 covers 15 residues. V was shortened by 5 bases and J by 0 bases, with 11 bases between the two germline ends. The material sequenced was whole blood. The sequence was collected from an adult who was a healthcare worker with PCR-confirmed SARS-CoV-2 infection or an uninfected control (not recorded which). This chain links TRBV7-9 with TRBJ2-1, with a possible D match to TRBD1 (5 bases). As DNA, the CDR3 is TGTGCCAGCAGCATGGGGCGGAGCTCCTACAATGAGCAGTTCTTC. As protein: CASSMGRSSYNEQFF.